The 10 T cell receptor beta chains listed next were all sequenced from one sample in a study of T cells in Graves' hyperthyroidism and ophthalmopathy. Using RNA transcripts as the source, TCR beta CDR3 regions were amplified. Using the HTBI primer set, a first-round RT-PCR was run on the TCR CDR3. TCRdb processed the multiplex PCR reads anew with MiXCR; each CDR3 protein has one entry. The table records about 280,000 distinct CDR3 sequences, around 25% of them present only once. The sequenced sample consisted of blood. The source of these receptors is a man aged 40-49 years with Graves' hyperthyroidism that later progressed to Graves' ophthalmopathy.

This clonotype appeared many times. The chain combines TRBV6-4 with TRBJ2-7; no clear D. This CDR3 comprises 16 residues. CDR1 and CDR2 from the germline V gene are MRHNA and SNTAGT. V was cut by 2 bases and J by 1 base, with 15 bases left in between. The CDR3 region is CASSDTRQRKSYEQYF. The CDR3 DNA sequence: TGTGCCAGCAGTGACACAAGGCAGCGCAAATCCTACGAGCAGTACTTC.

At least ten counts were recorded for this clonotype. The rearrangement joins TRBV6-1 to TRBJ1-1, with D unclear. CDR1 is MNHNS, CDR2 SASEGT, per germline. Trimming took off 6 bases at V and 7 bases at J, with 15 bases between the two ends. The CDR3 runs to 13 residues. CDR3 DNA sequence: TGTGCCAGCAGGGTTTTTCAGGCCGTTGAAGCTTTCTTT. Amino acids: CASRVFQAVEAFF.

Comment on this clonotype: At one end the junction does not follow the germline gene, possibly because of a read error. The chain joins TRBV6-1 to TRBJ2-7, with TRBD2 identical over 12 bases. The CDR3 has 14 amino acids. Germline CDR1 is MNHNS and CDR2 is SASEGT. CDR3 DNA sequence: TGTGCCGGCAGCGGGACTAGCGGGCTCTACGAGCAGTACTTC. Protein product: CAGSGTSGLYEQYF.

J is TRBJ1-5 and V is TRBV3-1, with 11 bases aligning to TRBD1. Losses at the gene ends were 4 bases for V and 5 bases for J; bases not matched to a gene: 1. CDR1 and CDR2 (germline): LGHDT, YNNKEL (reference sequence). CDR3 length: 14 residues. The CDR3 is CASSRDRGDQPQHF. The DNA of the CDR3 is TGTGCCAGCAGCCGGGACAGGGGGGATCAGCCCCAGCATTTT.

This clonotype was picked up many times. An end of the junction differs from the germline gene, which may be a read error. The J gene is TRBJ2-1, the V gene TRBV6-5, with a possible D match to TRBD1 (6 bases). The germline V gene has CDR1 MNHEY and CDR2 SVGAGI. This CDR3 spans 14 amino acids. CDR3: CASIFTGTYNGQFF. The CDR3 DNA reads as TGTGCCAGCATTTTCACCGGGACATACAATGGGCAGTTCTTC.

The chain couples TRBV28 to TRBJ1-1; D remains ambiguous. This CDR3 has 11 residues. Trimming took off 2 bases at V and 9 bases at J, with 7 bases between the two ends. CDR1 is MDHEN, CDR2 SYDVKM, per germline. This chain's CDR3 is CASSLRRKAFF. DNA of the CDR3: TGTGCCAGCAGTTTACGGAGAAAAGCTTTCTTT.

This clonotype was counted many times. The chain's CDR3 is CSVALPGDSPLHF. The CDR3, as DNA: TGCAGCGTTGCATTGCCTGGGGATTCACCCCTCCACTTT. V is TRBV29-1 and J is TRBJ1-6; D is unclear. The CDR3 extends over 13 amino acids. The germline V gene encodes CDR1 SQVTM and CDR2 ANQGSEA. V was shortened by 4 bases and J by 8 bases, with 12 bases between the two germline ends.

The chain has TRBV25-1 and TRBJ2-2; D remains unclear. Between the trimmed V and J ends, which lost 5 bases and 7 bases, there was a span of 5 bases. Germline lookup yields CDR1 MGHDK and CDR2 SYGVNS. The CDR3 is 11 residues long. CDR3 loop: CASSRIGELFF. The CDR3 DNA is TGTGCCAGCAGTAGGATCGGGGAGCTGTTTTTT.

At least ten counts were recorded for this clonotype. This chain joins TRBV12-3 or TRBV12-4 and TRBJ2-7; TRBD1 matches at 8 bases. Losses at the gene ends were 4 bases for V and 6 bases for J; bases not matched to a gene: 5. The CDR3 is 13 residues long. The CDR3 nucleotides are TGTGCCAGCAGTTGGGGACAGGCACCCGAGCAGTACTTC. Protein: CASSWGQAPEQYF.

The chain employs TRBV14 and TRBJ1-1; TRBD1 might be the D (6 bases). V shed 1 base and J shed 0 bases, with 18 bases lying between them. The CDR3 contains 18 residues. From germline, CDR1 is SGHDN and CDR2 FVKESK. DNA for the CDR3: TGTGCCAGCAGCCAAGTGGGGACAAAAGATGGCATGAACACTGAAGCTTTCTTT. Translating gives CASSQVGTKDGMNTEAFF.